The 32 T cell receptor beta chains presented below share a single source sample, sequenced in a study of T-cell reconstitution after alpha-beta-depleted transplantation in children. Unique molecular identifiers were incorporated into the prepared TCRbeta library. TCRdb reprocessed the PCR reads via MiXCR and lists one record per CDR3 protein. The sample has 610,000 or so distinct CDR3 sequences; about a quarter are singletons. The sample consisted of PBMCs, taken before TCRalphabeta/CD19-depleted stem cell transplant. The source of these receptors is a boy in the first two years of life with Wiskott-Aldrich syndrome, due to receive a stem cell transplant.

This clonotype appeared a few times. This chain uses TRBV27 with TRBJ2-2; D unresolved. CDR1 is MNHEY, CDR2 SMNVEV, per germline (reference sequence). Trimming stripped 2 bases from V and 2 bases from J, with 9 bases between. The CDR3 spans 15 residues. The CDR3 loop is CASSLVQKNTGELFF. For the CDR3, the DNA is TGTGCCAGCAGTTTAGTGCAGAAAAACACCGGGGAGCTGTTTTTT.

J is TRBJ1-5 and V is TRBV5-1; 7 bases match TRBD1. Trimming removed 5 bases from V and 4 bases from J; junction bases left unmatched: 12. Germline-derived CDR1 and CDR2 are SGHRS and YFSETQ. The CDR3 is made up of 16 amino acids. The CDR3 region has the DNA TGCGCCAGCAGTCCTGACCCGGGACAGTCAAATCAGCCCCAGCATTTT. It is translated as CASSPDPGQSNQPQHF.

The sample holds a few counts of this clonotype. The gene calls are TRBV27 and TRBJ2-1; D remains unclear. From germline, CDR1 is MNHEY and CDR2 SMNVEV (reference sequence). The CDR3 loop spans 16 amino acids. The V and J ends lost 5 bases and 0 bases respectively, with 14 bases between them. CDR3 nucleotides: TGTGCCAGCAGTCCGCTCTCACTTCACTCCTACAATGAGCAGTTCTTC. The encoded protein is CASSPLSLHSYNEQFF.

The V and J genes are TRBV10-3 and TRBJ2-5; D is ambiguous. The CDR3 is 15 amino acids. Per germline, CDR1 ENHRY and CDR2 SYGVKD. V lost 3 bases and J 3 bases, leaving 14 bases between the germline ends. The CDR3 protein is CAISDPVPDKETQYF. DNA of the CDR3: TGTGCCATCAGTGACCCAGTTCCGGATAAAGAGACCCAGTACTTC.

V and J are TRBV15 and TRBJ1-1; D is perhaps TRBD1 (6 bases). The germline CDR1 and CDR2 sequences are LNHNV and YYDKDF (reference sequence). CDR3 size: 14 residues. The ends were cut back, 8 bases at V and 6 bases at J, with 19 bases in the middle. DNA of the CDR3: TGTGCCACCTCCCCGCGGTTGGAGGGGGCTGAAGCTTTCTTT. Residues: CATSPRLEGAEAFF.

The V gene is TRBV7-9, the J gene TRBJ2-3; 8 bases map to TRBD2. Germline lookup yields CDR1 SEHNR and CDR2 FQNEAQ (reference sequence). The V gene end was trimmed by 5 bases and the J gene end by 9 bases; junction bases not matched to a gene: 13. CDR3 size: 15 residues. In DNA form, the CDR3 reads TGTGCCAGCAGCCCTCTAGCGGGTACCCCGGCCACGCAGTATTTT. Its translation is CASSPLAGTPATQYF.

In nucleotides, the CDR3 is TGTGCCAGCAGCCAAGATGCCCCCGGATACTCCTACAATGAGCAGTTCTTC. Its translation: CASSQDAPGYSYNEQFF. The V gene is TRBV4-2, the J gene TRBJ2-1; D unclear. CDR3 length: 17 residues. The germline CDR1 and CDR2 sequences are LGHNA and YNFKEQ. V lost 0 bases and J 0 bases, leaving 12 bases between the germline ends.

The V and J genes are TRBV30 and TRBJ1-1; D possibly corresponds to TRBD1 (6 bases). This CDR3 region has 15 residues. The germline V gene has CDR1 GTSNPN and CDR2 SVGIG (reference sequence). The V gene lost 1 base and the J gene lost 1 base, with 13 bases spanning the gap. This chain's CDR3 is CAWSALGGANTEAFF. CDR3 bases: TGTGCCTGGAGTGCCCTGGGGGGGGCGAACACTGAAGCTTTCTTT.

This clonotype was seen only a few times. The rearrangement joins TRBV7-2 to TRBJ2-7; D remains ambiguous. Looked up from germline, CDR1 is SGHTA and CDR2 is FQGNSA. V was cut by 1 base and J by 5 bases, with 12 bases left in between. This CDR3 is built from 14 residues. The CDR3 is CASSLGLETDEQYF. CDR3 DNA: TGTGCCAGCAGCTTAGGGCTAGAGACGGACGAGCAGTACTTC.

The chain has TRBV5-1 and TRBJ2-3; D might be TRBD1 or TRBD2, each matching 5 bases. The V gene's germline CDR1 is SGHRS and CDR2 YFSETQ. The V end lost 6 bases, the J end lost 6 bases, and 17 bases lay between the germline ends. This CDR3 contains 14 residues. CDR3 coding DNA: TGCGCCAGCAAGGGGCAGGTCAGGAGGGATACGCAGTATTTT. Its translation is CASKGQVRRDTQYF.

The CDR3 nucleotides are TGCAGTGCGATCAGGGAGGTATACGAGCAGTACTTC. Protein sequence: CSAIREVYEQYF. The V and J genes are TRBV20-1 and TRBJ2-7, with D perhaps TRBD2 (6 bases). The CDR3 has 12 residues. With 6 bases removed from V and 4 bases from J, the gap between germline ends came to 13 bases. Germline V gene lookup returns CDR1 DFQATT and CDR2 SNEGSKA (reference sequence).

This clonotype has a handful of counts. The chain recombines TRBV5-1 with TRBJ2-1; D unclear. V lost 1 base to trimming and J lost 9 bases, with 14 bases between them. The CDR3 runs to 14 residues. CDR1 is SGHRS and CDR2 is YFSETQ in the germline V gene. The CDR3, as DNA: TGCGCCAGCAGCTTGTTTACGATGGTGGGTGAGCAGTTCTTC. Translated, it gives CASSLFTMVGEQFF.

In its sample, this clonotype was seen a few times. CDR3 loop: CASSLSPPGLAVIGAYNEQFF. In DNA form, the CDR3 reads TGTGCCAGCAGCCTTTCACCGCCGGGACTAGCGGTTATAGGGGCCTACAATGAGCAGTTCTTC. The gene calls are TRBV11-2 and TRBJ2-1, with 11 bases lining up with TRBD2. Germline loops: CDR1 SGHAT, CDR2 FQNNGV. The CDR3 contains 21 residues. V dropped 5 bases and J dropped 2; count of bases not matched to a gene: 20. The variable domain in full, completed from reference TRBV11-2 and TRBJ2-1, reads EAGVAQSPRYKIIEKRQSVAFWCNPISGHATLYWYQQILGQGPKLLIQFQNNGVVDDSQLPKDRFSAERLKGVDSTLKIQPAKLEDSAVYLCASSLSPPGLAVIGAYNEQFFGPGTRLTVL.

Only a few counts were recorded for this clonotype. The rearrangement joins TRBV5-1 to TRBJ2-1; D is perhaps TRBD1 or TRBD2 (5 bases each). Trimming removed 5 bases from V and 4 bases from J, with 16 bases in between. Germline assignment: CDR1 SGHRS and CDR2 YFSETQ. The CDR3 extends over 15 amino acids. The CDR3 nucleotides read TGCGCCAGCAGACCAACTAGGGACCCATACAATGAGCAGTTCTTC. Amino acid sequence: CASRPTRDPYNEQFF.

The V call is TRBV3-1, the J call TRBJ1-4; 10 nucleotides agree with TRBD1. The germline CDR1 and CDR2 sequences are LGHDT and YNNKEL (reference sequence). V dropped 3 bases and J dropped 8; count of bases not matched to a gene: 9. The CDR3 runs to 16 residues. This CDR3 reads CASSHLTGTGDEKLFF. The CDR3 nucleotides are TGTGCCAGCAGCCACCTTACCGGGACAGGGGACGAAAAACTGTTTTTT.

The gene calls are TRBV3-1 and TRBJ1-1, with D maybe TRBD1 (6 bases). V lost 4 bases, J lost 7 bases, and 10 bases lay in between. The CDR3 consists of 12 residues. The V gene's germline CDR1 is LGHDT and CDR2 YNNKEL (reference sequence). CDR3 in DNA: TGTGCCAGCAGCCTACAGACAGGTGAAGCTTTCTTT. This encodes CASSLQTGEAFF.

V usage is TRBV2 and J usage is TRBJ2-1; TRBD2 might be the D (6 bases). The germline V and J ends were trimmed by 3 bases and 2 bases, with 11 bases remaining between them. The CDR3 is 15 residues long. Germline CDR1 and CDR2: SNHLY and FYNNEI. CDR3 protein: CASSDPRLAYNEQFF. In DNA, the CDR3 is TGTGCCAGCAGTGATCCCCGACTAGCCTACAATGAGCAGTTCTTC.

This clonotype was detected a few times. The chain uses TRBV10-2 and TRBJ2-2, with 15 bases identical to TRBD2. The CDR3 is 18 amino acids. Trimming cost V 6 bases and J 6 bases; bases outside gene matches: 11. CDR1 and CDR2 (germline): WSHSY, SAAADI. CDR3 in DNA: TGCGCCAGCAGAGGACTAGCGGGAGGGCGTGATAGTTCCGGGGAGCTGTTTTTT. Protein product: CASRGLAGGRDSSGELFF.

The V call is TRBV20-1, the J call TRBJ2-7; D unresolved. The CDR3 sequence is 15 residues long. CDR1 and CDR2 (germline): DFQATT, SNEGSKA (reference sequence). Trimming shortened V by 3 bases and J by 9 bases, and 24 bases separated the two germline ends. DNA for the CDR3: TGCAGTGCTAGGACTCCAACCGCGCCTCCACCGGTGCAGTACTTC. Translating gives CSARTPTAPPPVQYF.

This clonotype was recorded only once. The chain recombines TRBV28 with TRBJ1-4; D may be TRBD1 (5 bases). The V end was cut by 5 bases, the J end by 8 bases, with 15 bases between. Germline V lookup: CDR1 MDHEN, CDR2 SYDVKM. This CDR3 contains 14 residues. The CDR3 sequence is CASSPHQGGEKLFF. In nucleotides, the CDR3 is TGTGCCAGCAGTCCCCATCAGGGTGGGGAAAAACTGTTTTTT. Drawing the rest from reference TRBV28 and TRBJ1-4, the complete variable domain is DVKVTQSSRYLVKRTGEKVFLECVQDMDHENMFWYRQDPGLGLRLIYFSYDVKMKEKGDIPEGYSVSREKKERFSLILESASTNQTSMYLCASSPHQGGEKLFFGSGTQLSVL.

This clonotype has a handful of counts. The rearrangement links TRBV4-1 to TRBJ2-1, with D possibly being TRBD2 (6 bases). The CDR3 totals 15 residues. V lost 1 base and J 5 bases, leaving 12 bases between the germline ends. Per the germline V gene, CDR1 is MGHRA and CDR2 is YSYEKL. The CDR3: CASSQGRGADNEQFF. DNA for the CDR3: TGCGCCAGCAGCCAAGGGAGGGGAGCCGACAATGAGCAGTTCTTC.

There are a few counts of this clonotype. The chain joins TRBV21-1 to TRBJ2-2; the table's D call TRBD2 went unverified against the DNA. TRBV21-1 is a pseudogene. The CDR3 is made up of 15 amino acids. CDR3 protein: CASSTPRTDTGELFF. The CDR3 bases are TGTGCCAGCAGCACGCCCCGGACTGACACCGGGGAGCTGTTTTTT.

This clonotype was counted a few times. This rearrangement joins TRBV5-1 to TRBJ2-7; 13 bases line up with TRBD2. The germline gives CDR1 SGHRS, CDR2 YFSETQ. The trim removed 6 bases at V and 2 bases at J, leaving 2 bases unmatched. The CDR3 contains 14 residues. Here the CDR3 reads CASKGLAGTYEQYF. In DNA form, the CDR3 reads TGCGCCAGCAAGGGACTAGCGGGAACCTACGAGCAGTACTTC.

As DNA, the CDR3 is TGTGCCAGCCCCCTCCGGGACAGCATAGGGGAGACCCAGTACTTC. Translated: CASPLRDSIGETQYF. This chain connects TRBV11-3 to TRBJ2-5, with TRBD1 matching 7 bases. The V gene's germline CDR1 is SGHNT and CDR2 YENEEA. After removal of 8 bases from V and 5 bases from J, the junction contained 14 bases not matched to a gene. This CDR3 comprises 15 residues.

This sequence joins TRBV9 and TRBJ1-2, with 9 bases identical to TRBD1. Germline V gene data show CDR1 as SGDLS and CDR2 as YYNGEE. The CDR3 contains 14 residues. The V gene end was trimmed by 3 bases and the J gene end by 2 bases; junction bases not matched to a gene: 2. CDR3 coding DNA: TGTGCCAGCAGCGGACAGGGGGGGAACTATGGCTACACCTTC. This gives the protein CASSGQGGNYGYTF.

The chain employs TRBV5-1 and TRBJ2-6; D gene unclear. CDR1 and CDR2 from the germline V gene are SGHRS and YFSETQ. Trimming cost V 8 bases and J 0 bases, with 9 bases left between them. The CDR3 has 14 amino acids. CDR3 nucleotides: TGCGCCAGTAATACGGTCTCTGGGGCCAACGTCCTGACTTTC. It is translated as CASNTVSGANVLTF.

The genes are TRBV7-2 and TRBJ1-1; perhaps TRBD1 as D (5 bases). CDR1 and CDR2 (germline): SGHTA, FQGNSA. V lost 7 bases, J lost 1 base, and 10 bases lay in between. This CDR3 has 13 amino acids. CDR3 sequence (DNA): TGTGCCAGCAAGGGGCAGCCGAACACTGAAGCTTTCTTT. Encoded protein: CASKGQPNTEAFF.

The chain recombines TRBV12-3 or TRBV12-4 with TRBJ2-7; D is undetermined. The CDR3 loop spans 11 amino acids. V lost 7 bases to trimming and J lost 3 bases, with 7 bases between them. In nucleotides, the CDR3 is TGTGCCAGCACTAAGGGCTACGAGCAGTACTTC. Translated: CASTKGYEQYF.

There are a few counts of this clonotype. The CDR3 DNA reads TGCGCCAGCAGCTTGGGGACAAGCGGCTACACCTTC. Protein sequence: CASSLGTSGYTF. The chain couples TRBV5-1 to TRBJ1-2; TRBD1 is a possible D gene (5 bases). Germline V gene data show CDR1 as SGHRS and CDR2 as YFSETQ. The CDR3 is 12 residues long. Trimming shortened V by 0 bases and J by 8 bases, and 8 bases separated the two germline ends.

The sample holds a few counts of this clonotype. The rearrangement joins TRBV5-1 to TRBJ2-1, with 14 bases lining up with TRBD2. In germline, CDR1 is SGHRS, CDR2 YFSETQ. V was pared by 4 bases and J by 4 bases, with 4 bases of the junction left unmatched. The CDR3 consists of 16 residues. DNA of the CDR3: TGCGCCAGCAGCCTCCGACTAGCGGGAGGGTACAATGAGCAGTTCTTC. Its protein is CASSLRLAGGYNEQFF.

The genes are TRBV5-1 and TRBJ2-7; D is possibly TRBD2 (5 bases). The CDR3 consists of 14 residues. Germline V gene lookup returns CDR1 SGHRS and CDR2 YFSETQ. Trimming removed 4 bases at V and 7 bases at J, with 18 bases between. In DNA, the CDR3 is TGCGCCAGCAGCCCCCAGTCCGCCCCGGGAGAGCAGTACTTC. This translates into CASSPQSAPGEQYF.

The rearrangement uses TRBV2 and TRBJ2-1; D is unclear. The length of the CDR3 is 11 residues. Germline CDR1 and CDR2: SNHLY and FYNNEI. Trimming removed 7 bases from V and 7 bases from J, with 8 bases in between. The CDR3 protein is CASMVKNEQFF. CDR3 in DNA: TGTGCCAGCATGGTCAAGAATGAGCAGTTCTTC.